The present TCR beta chain was sequenced within a study of T cells in Graves' hyperthyroidism and ophthalmopathy. Study information: Any treatment followed the collection of peripheral blood at initial diagnosis.

The CDR3 regions of TCR beta were amplified from RNA transcripts. Initially, a first-round RT-PCR of the TCR CDR3 employed the HTBI primer set. One entry per CDR3 protein, called by TCRdb with MiXCR from the multiplex PCR reads. The sample has some 180,000 distinct CDR3 sequences, about 17% seen once; the top ten hold about 50%. This clonotype was seen ten or more times. Fresh peripheral blood, roughly 9.8 ml of it, supplied the PBMCs. This receptor was taken from a woman between 45 and 60 years old with Graves' hyperthyroidism. Material for sequencing was blood.

This CDR3 reads CASRIAGRYEQYF. Written as DNA, the CDR3 is TGTGCCAGCAGAATAGCGGGGCGCTACGAGCAGTACTTC. The J gene is TRBJ2-7, the V gene TRBV6-1; TRBD2 matches at 8 bases. The CDR3 extends over 13 amino acids. The V and J ends lost 6 bases and 3 bases, in that order; junction bases with no gene match: 4. Germline lookup yields CDR1 MNHNS and CDR2 SASEGT.